This T cell receptor (beta chain) was found in a study of early T cells in non-severe SARS-CoV-2 infection. In germline, CDR1 is SEHNR, CDR2 FQNEAQ (reference sequence). This CDR3 is 17 amino acids long. The V end was cut by 5 bases, the J end by 0 bases, with 16 bases between. As part of library construction, unique molecular identifiers were attached to individual cDNA molecules. TCRdb processed the 5' RACE reads anew with MiXCR; each CDR3 protein has one entry. Among roughly 40,000 distinct CDR3 sequences listed, about 6% were seen once. Sequenced material: whole blood, taken at baseline. The receptor was isolated from an adult who was a healthcare worker with PCR-confirmed SARS-CoV-2 infection or an uninfected control (not recorded which). V usage is TRBV7-9 and J usage is TRBJ2-2, with D tentatively TRBD1 or TRBD2 (5 bases each). Written as DNA, the CDR3 is TGTGCCAGCAGCCAAACCCCCAGGGAGCCGAACACCGGGGAGCTGTTTTTT. Its translation: CASSQTPREPNTGELFF. The whole variable domain, filled in from reference TRBV7-9 and TRBJ2-2, reads DTGVSQNPRHKITKRGQNVTFRCDPISEHNRLYWYRQTLGQGPEFLTYFQNEAQLEKSRLLSDRFSAERPKGSFSTLEIQRTEQGDSAMYLCASSQTPREPNTGELFFGEGSRLTVL.